What follows describes a single TCR beta chain. What it binds is not known. This entry comes from a study of T cell responses to AZD1222 COVID-19 vaccine. This CDR3 is built from 12 residues. In germline, CDR1 is KGHSH, CDR2 LQKENI. The V end was cut by 4 bases, the J end by 3 bases, with 3 bases between. Method: immunoSEQ multiplex PCR; TCRdb's copy keeps in-frame clones and lacks some. The sample carries about 130,000 clones, around 90% recorded once. Whole-study results and caveats: Donors skewed white British and female; clonal diversity was possibly underestimated. Distributed over spike, vaccine-associated CD4 TCRs predominated at 160-218 and 743-854.

The receptor was isolated from an adult in good health. The input for sequencing was peripheral blood, taken on day 0 of AZD1222 vaccination. The chain links TRBV18 to TRBJ2-2; no reliable D call. The CDR3 region has the DNA TGTGCCAGCTCACAATACACCGGGGAGCTGTTTTTT. As protein: CASSQYTGELFF.